This T cell receptor (beta chain) appears in the sequencing data of a study of cytomegalovirus exposure and HLA in healthy donors. On the study more broadly: Later analysis reported that the 95 to 150 validation repertoires shared the platform of the roughly 670 first-cohort repertoires.

V was pared by 6 bases and J by 0 bases, with 12 bases between. Germline CDR1 is SNHLY and CDR2 is FYNNEI. The CDR3 has 15 residues. With respect to this clone: The antigen is undetermined.

Study results and limitations: The tendency of first-cohort TCR clusters to co-occur in the 120 validation repertoires was identified by a subsequent analysis. Usually a TCR sequence was rare, but some public TCRs were found in many donors.

Here immunoSEQ multiplex PCR was the method, and the copy in TCRdb shows in-frame clones only, minus some. The sample shows over 150,000 clones, roughly 89% of them seen only once. This sequence joins TRBV2 and TRBJ2-1, with TRBD1 as a possible D gene (5 bases). Sample: PBMCs. The clonotype comes from a woman aged 18-30 years in good health and CMV-seropositive. The CDR3 nucleotides read TGTGCCAGCAGGCCAAGGGGTAGCTCCTACAATGAGCAGTTCTTC. It codes for CASRPRGSSYNEQFF.